The rows below give T cell receptor beta chains drawn from one sample of a study of T cell responses to AZD1222 COVID-19 vaccine. The method was immunoSEQ multiplex PCR; TCRdb's version includes in-frame clones alone and lacks a portion of them. In the table there are some 120,000 clones, over 85% of which are singletons. The sequencing used peripheral blood, collected on day 0 of AZD1222 vaccination. These receptor sequences come from an adult in good health. Each CDR3 is given with its conserved first and last residue. D genes are given only for firm matches. Part of the rows lack a size; the others show once, few, many or a class for expanded clones.

size	V	D	J	CDR3	DNA
.	TRBV7-8	.	TRBJ2-7	CASSLGSGTYEQYF	TGTGCCAGCAGCTTAGGGTCCGGGACCTACGAGCAGTACTTC
.	TRBV5-4	.	TRBJ1-4	CASSFSPAATNEKLFF	TGTGCCAGCAGCTTTTCTCCAGCCGCAACTAATGAAAAACTGTTTTTT
.	TRBV6-2/TRBV6-3	.	TRBJ1-5	CASSYQEGRWNQPQHF	TGTGCCAGCAGTTACCAGGAGGGGCGGTGGAATCAGCCCCAGCATTTT
once	TRBV10-3	.	TRBJ1-3	CAISESGTVHLSGNTIYF	TGTGCCATCAGTGAGTCCGGGACGGTCCACCTCTCGGGAAACACCATATATTTT
.	TRBV7-9	TRBD1	TRBJ1-1	CASSPRDRGDTEAFF	TGTGCCAGCAGCCCCAGGGACAGGGGTGACACTGAAGCTTTCTTT
.	TRBV2	TRBD2	TRBJ2-2	CASAGTRSPGELFF	TGTGCCAGCGCCGGGACTAGATCCCCCGGGGAGCTGTTTTTT
once	TRBV6-2/TRBV6-3	.	TRBJ2-4	CASSPLPASGHTRDIQYF	TGTGCCAGCAGTCCCCTCCCAGCGAGTGGCCACACTCGAGACATTCAGTACTTC
once	TRBV19	.	TRBJ1-5	CASLICPPEGPQPQHF	TGTGCCAGTCTGATTTGCCCTCCGGAGGGGCCACAGCCCCAGCATTTT
.	TRBV2	.	TRBJ1-2	CASRSGVNYGYTF	TGTGCCAGCAGATCAGGGGTGAACTATGGCTACACCTTC
few	TRBV11-2	TRBD2	TRBJ2-7	CASSLDQRESSGPYEQYF	TGTGCCAGCAGCTTAGACCAGCGGGAGAGTTCCGGCCCTTACGAGCAGTACTTC
.	TRBV7-8	.	TRBJ2-1	CASSLALGTRSRYNEQFF	TGTGCCAGCAGCTTAGCCCTCGGGACTCGCTCAAGATACAATGAGCAGTTCTTC
.	TRBV7-9	.	TRBJ1-1	CASSKAPGQNTEAFF	TGTGCCAGCAGCAAAGCCCCAGGGCAGAACACTGAAGCTTTCTTT
.	TRBV6-6	.	TRBJ2-2	CASSYSLGANTGELFF	TGTGCCAGCAGTTACTCCCTCGGGGCGAACACCGGGGAGCTGTTTTTT
.	TRBV5-1	.	TRBJ1-3	CASSLAGLQRGNTIYF	TGCGCCAGCAGCTTGGCCGGTCTACAACGTGGAAACACCATATATTTT
.	TRBV9	TRBD2	TRBJ2-1	CASQASGSGEQFF	TGTGCCAGCCAAGCTAGCGGGAGTGGGGAGCAGTTCTTC
.	TRBV6-7	TRBD1	TRBJ2-5	CASPGQGAGETQYF	TGTGCCAGCCCGGGACAGGGGGCAGGAGAGACCCAGTACTTC
.	TRBV30	.	TRBJ1-5	CACATGFSNQPQHF	TGTGCCTGCGCCACAGGGTTCAGCAATCAGCCCCAGCATTTT
.	TRBV20-1	.	TRBJ1-1	CSAGGNTEAFF	TGCAGTGCGGGAGGGAACACTGAAGCTTTCTTT
.	TRBV6-5	.	TRBJ1-1	CASSYGSTEAFF	TGTGCCAGCAGTTACGGTAGCACTGAAGCTTTCTTT
.	TRBV19	.	TRBJ2-3	CASHPTGTDTQYF	TGTGCCAGCCATCCAACAGGGACAGATACGCAGTATTTT
.	TRBV7-9	.	TRBJ1-1	CASSPRTGTFF	TGTGCCAGCAGCCCCCGGACGGGGACTTTCTTT
.	TRBV6-5	.	TRBJ1-2	CASRQNKGGYTF	TGTGCCAGCAGACAAAATAAAGGAGGCTACACCTTC
.	TRBV11-3	TRBD1	TRBJ1-1	CASSLDSRTGAFF	TGTGCCAGCAGCTTAGATTCGCGGACAGGAGCTTTCTTT
.	TRBV4-1	.	TRBJ1-1	CASSQLRGTDTEAFF	TGCGCCAGCAGCCAACTAAGGGGGACGGACACTGAAGCTTTCTTT
.	TRBV30	.	TRBJ2-7	CAWSVQGKIYEQYF	TGTGCCTGGAGTGTGCAGGGAAAGATTTACGAGCAGTACTTC
once	TRBV3-1/TRBV3-2	.	TRBJ1-2	CASSQEGTRGYGYTF	TGTGCCAGCAGCCAAGAAGGGACCAGGGGCTATGGCTACACCTTC